Reported below is one TCR beta chain. Its specificity is unknown. Germline trimming cut 5 bases from V and 7 bases from J; bases unmatched to any gene: 3. CDR3 length: 13 residues. CDR1 and CDR2 (germline): DFQATT, SNEGSKA (reference sequence). Specified treatment: approximately 10-day PBMC culture with coronavirus spike peptide pools or control peptides (ViraFEST assay). The Oncomine TCR Beta short-read assay was what sequenced the DNA obtained from cultured CD4+ T cells. From the PCR reads, TCRdb called clonotypes with MiXCR, one entry per CDR3 protein. This sample has some 15,000 distinct CDR3 sequences, with more than 40% found just once. This specimen belongs to a study of vaccination and CD4 T cells after COVID-19. Regarding the study as a whole: The median proportion of reactive clones detected only post-vaccination in convalescent patients was approximately 90%. Vaccine-specific clones numbering 304 of 307 showed spike mono-reactivity in convalescent patients. SARS-CoV-2-reactive clonotypes showed a nonsignificant median rise from roughly 22 to 38.

Sequenced sample: CD4+ T cells from blood, cultured in vitro. This TCR was sampled from a human donor who had recovered from COVID-19. This sequence joins TRBV20-1 and TRBJ2-1; 12 bases agree with TRBD2. CDR3 sequence: CSAPTSGRNEQFF. The DNA of the CDR3 is TGCAGTGCTCCCACTAGCGGGAGGAATGAGCAGTTCTTC.